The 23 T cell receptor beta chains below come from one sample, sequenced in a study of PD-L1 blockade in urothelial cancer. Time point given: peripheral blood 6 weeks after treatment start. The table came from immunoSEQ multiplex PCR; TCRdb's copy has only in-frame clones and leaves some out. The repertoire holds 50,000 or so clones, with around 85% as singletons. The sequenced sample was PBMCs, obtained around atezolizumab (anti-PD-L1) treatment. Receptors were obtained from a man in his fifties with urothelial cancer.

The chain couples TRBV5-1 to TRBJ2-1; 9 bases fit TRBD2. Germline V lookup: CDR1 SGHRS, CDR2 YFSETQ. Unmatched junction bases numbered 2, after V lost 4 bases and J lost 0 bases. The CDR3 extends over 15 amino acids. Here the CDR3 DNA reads TGCGCCAGCAGCGATAGCGGGGGCTCCTACAATGAGCAGTTCTTC. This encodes CASSDSGGSYNEQFF.

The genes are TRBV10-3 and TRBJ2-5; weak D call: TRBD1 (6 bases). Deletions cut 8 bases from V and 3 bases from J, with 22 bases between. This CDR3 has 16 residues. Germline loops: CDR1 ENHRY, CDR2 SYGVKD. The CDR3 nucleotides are TGTGCCATCGGAGCACCCGCCAAGGGGGTCGAAGAGACCCAGTACTTC. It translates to CAIGAPAKGVEETQYF.

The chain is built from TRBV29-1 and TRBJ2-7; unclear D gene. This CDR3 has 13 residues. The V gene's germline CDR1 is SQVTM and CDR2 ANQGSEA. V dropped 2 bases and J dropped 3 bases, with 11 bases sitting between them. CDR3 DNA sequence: TGCAGCGTTGAATCCCCCAAAAACTACGAGCAGTACTTC. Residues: CSVESPKNYEQYF.

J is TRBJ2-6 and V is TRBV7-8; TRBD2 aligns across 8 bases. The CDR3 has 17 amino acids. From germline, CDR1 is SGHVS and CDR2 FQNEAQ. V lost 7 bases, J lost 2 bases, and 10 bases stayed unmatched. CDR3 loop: CASTPREGGAGANVLTF. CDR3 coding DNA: TGTGCCAGCACCCCCCGGGAGGGAGGCGCTGGGGCCAACGTCCTGACTTTC.

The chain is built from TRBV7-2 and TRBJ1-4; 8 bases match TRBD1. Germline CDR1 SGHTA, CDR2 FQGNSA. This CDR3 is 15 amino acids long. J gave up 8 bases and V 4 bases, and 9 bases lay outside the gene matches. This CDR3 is CASSWYRGSGEKLFF. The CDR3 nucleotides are TGTGCCAGCAGCTGGTACAGGGGGTCTGGAGAAAAACTGTTTTTT.

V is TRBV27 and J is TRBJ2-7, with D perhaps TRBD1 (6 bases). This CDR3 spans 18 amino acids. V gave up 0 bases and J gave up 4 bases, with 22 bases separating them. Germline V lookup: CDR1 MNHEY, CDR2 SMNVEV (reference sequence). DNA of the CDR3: TGTGCCAGCAGTTTATCGACATTCCCCGGGACAAAAACTTACGAGCAGTACTTC. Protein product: CASSLSTFPGTKTYEQYF.

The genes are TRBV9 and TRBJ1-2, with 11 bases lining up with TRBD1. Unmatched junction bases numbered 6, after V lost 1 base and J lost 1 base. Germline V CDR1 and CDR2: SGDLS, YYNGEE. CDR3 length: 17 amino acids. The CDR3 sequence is CASSVMDRGLVNYGYTF. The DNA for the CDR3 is TGTGCCAGCAGCGTAATGGACAGGGGGCTGGTTAACTATGGCTACACCTTC. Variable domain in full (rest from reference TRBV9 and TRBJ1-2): DSGVTQTPKHLITATGQRVTLRCSPRSGDLSVYWYQQSLDQGLQFLIQYYNGEERAKGNILERFSAQQFPDLHSELNLSSLELGDSALYFCASSVMDRGLVNYGYTFGSGTRLTVV.

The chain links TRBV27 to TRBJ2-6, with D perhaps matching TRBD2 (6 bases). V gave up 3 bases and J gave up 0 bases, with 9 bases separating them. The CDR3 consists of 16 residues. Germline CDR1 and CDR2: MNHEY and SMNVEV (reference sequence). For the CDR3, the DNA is TGTGCCAGCAGTTTGGTCGGGGGCTCTGGGGCCAACGTCCTGACTTTC. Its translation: CASSLVGGSGANVLTF.

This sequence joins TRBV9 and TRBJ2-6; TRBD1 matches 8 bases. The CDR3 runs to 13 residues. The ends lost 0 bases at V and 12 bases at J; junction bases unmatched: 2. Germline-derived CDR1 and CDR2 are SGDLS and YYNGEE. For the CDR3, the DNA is TGTGCCAGCAGCGTAGGGGACAGGCCCGTCCTGACTTTC. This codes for CASSVGDRPVLTF.

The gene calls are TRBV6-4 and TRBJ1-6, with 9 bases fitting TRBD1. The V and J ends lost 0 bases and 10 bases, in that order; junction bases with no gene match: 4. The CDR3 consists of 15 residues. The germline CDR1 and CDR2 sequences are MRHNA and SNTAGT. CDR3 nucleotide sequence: TGTGCCAGCAGTGACTCGGGACAGGGTAGATCACCCCTCCACTTT. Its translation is CASSDSGQGRSPLHF.

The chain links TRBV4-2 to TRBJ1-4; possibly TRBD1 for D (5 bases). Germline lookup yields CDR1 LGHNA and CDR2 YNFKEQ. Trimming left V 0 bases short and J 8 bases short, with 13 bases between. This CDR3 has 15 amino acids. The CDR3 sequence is CASSQDRGLKEKLFF. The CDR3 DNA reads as TGTGCCAGCAGCCAAGATCGGGGGTTGAAGGAAAAACTGTTTTTT.

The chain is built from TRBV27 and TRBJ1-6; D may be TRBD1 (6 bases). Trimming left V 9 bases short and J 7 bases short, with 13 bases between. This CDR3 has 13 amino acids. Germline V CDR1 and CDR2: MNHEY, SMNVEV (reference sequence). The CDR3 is CASSGTLNSPLHF. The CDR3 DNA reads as TGTGCCAGTTCCGGGACACTAAATTCACCCCTCCACTTT.

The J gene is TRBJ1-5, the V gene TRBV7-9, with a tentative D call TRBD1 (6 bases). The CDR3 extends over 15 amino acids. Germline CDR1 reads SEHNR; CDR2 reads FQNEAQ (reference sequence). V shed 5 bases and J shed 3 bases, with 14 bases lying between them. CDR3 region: CASSTGTRDNQPQHF. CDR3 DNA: TGTGCCAGCAGCACCGGGACACGGGACAATCAGCCCCAGCATTTT.

CDR3 sequence: CASSQGLAGADEQFF. CDR3 nucleotides: TGCGCCAGCAGCCAAGGACTAGCGGGAGCCGATGAGCAGTTCTTC. The chain couples TRBV4-3 to TRBJ2-1; TRBD2 matches at 12 bases. This CDR3 has 15 amino acids. V dropped 1 base and J dropped 8; count of bases not matched to a gene: 3. Germline V gene data show CDR1 as LGHNA and CDR2 as YSLEER.

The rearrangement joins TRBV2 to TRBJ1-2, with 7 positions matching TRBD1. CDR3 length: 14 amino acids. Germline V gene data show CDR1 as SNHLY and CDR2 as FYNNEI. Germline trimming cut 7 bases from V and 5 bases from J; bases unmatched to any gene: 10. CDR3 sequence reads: CASTRTTGRYGYTF. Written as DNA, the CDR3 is TGTGCCAGCACCAGAACGACAGGGAGGTATGGCTACACCTTC. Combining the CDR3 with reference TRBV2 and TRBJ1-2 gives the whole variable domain EPEVTQTPSHQVTQMGQEVILRCVPISNHLYFYWYRQILGQKVEFLVSFYNNEISEKSEIFDDQFSVERPDGSNFTLKIRSTKLEDSAMYFCASTRTTGRYGYTFGSGTRLTVV.

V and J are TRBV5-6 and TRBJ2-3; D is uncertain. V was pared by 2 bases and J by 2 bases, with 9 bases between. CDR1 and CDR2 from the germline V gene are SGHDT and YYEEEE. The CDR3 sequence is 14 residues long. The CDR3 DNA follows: TGTGCCAGCAGCTTCCGGTTTGTCACAGATACGCAGTATTTT. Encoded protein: CASSFRFVTDTQYF.

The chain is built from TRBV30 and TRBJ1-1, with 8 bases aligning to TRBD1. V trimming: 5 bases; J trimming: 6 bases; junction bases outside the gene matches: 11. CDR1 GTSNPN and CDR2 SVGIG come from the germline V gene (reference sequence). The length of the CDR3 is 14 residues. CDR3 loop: CAWGQTQGGAEAFF. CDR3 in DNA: TGTGCCTGGGGACAGACACAGGGGGGGGCTGAAGCTTTCTTT.

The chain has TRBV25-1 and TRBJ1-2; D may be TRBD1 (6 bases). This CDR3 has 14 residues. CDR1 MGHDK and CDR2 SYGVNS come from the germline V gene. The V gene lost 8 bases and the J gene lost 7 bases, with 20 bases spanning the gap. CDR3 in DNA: TGTGCCAGCCAACGCCTCACAGGGTCGGGTGGCTACACCTTC. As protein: CASQRLTGSGGYTF.

CDR3 residues: CASRGQEVDGYTF. The CDR3 DNA reads TGTGCCAGCAGGGGACAGGAGGTTGATGGCTACACCTTC. The chain couples TRBV6-6 to TRBJ1-2, with TRBD1 identical over 8 bases. Trimming at V came to 6 bases and at J to 6 bases, leaving 6 bases not matched to a gene. CDR1 is MNHNY, CDR2 SVGAGI, per germline (reference sequence). The CDR3 is made up of 13 amino acids.

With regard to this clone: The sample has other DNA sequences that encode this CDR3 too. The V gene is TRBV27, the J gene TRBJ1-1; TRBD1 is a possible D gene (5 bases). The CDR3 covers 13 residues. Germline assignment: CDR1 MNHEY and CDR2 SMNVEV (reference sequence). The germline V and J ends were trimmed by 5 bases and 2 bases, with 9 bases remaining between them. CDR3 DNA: TGTGCCAGCAGTATTCAGGGAAACACTGAAGCTTTCTTT. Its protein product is CASSIQGNTEAFF.

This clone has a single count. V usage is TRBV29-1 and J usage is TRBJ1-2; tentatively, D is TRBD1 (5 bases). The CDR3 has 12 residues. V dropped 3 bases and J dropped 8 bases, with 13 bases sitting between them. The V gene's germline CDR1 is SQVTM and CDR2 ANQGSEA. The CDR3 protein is CSVEGGNGGYTF. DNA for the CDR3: TGCAGCGTTGAGGGGGGGAATGGAGGCTACACCTTC. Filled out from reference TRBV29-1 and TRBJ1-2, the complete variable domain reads SAVISQKPSRDICQRGTSLTIQCQVDSQVTMMFWYRQQPGQSLTLIATANQGSEATYESGFVIDKFPISRPNLTFSTLTVSNMSPEDSSIYLCSVEGGNGGYTFGSGTRLTVV.

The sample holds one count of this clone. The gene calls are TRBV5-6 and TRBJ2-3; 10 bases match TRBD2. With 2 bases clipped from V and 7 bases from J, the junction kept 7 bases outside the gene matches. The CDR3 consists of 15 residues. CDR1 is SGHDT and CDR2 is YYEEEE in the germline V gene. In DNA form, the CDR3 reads TGTGCCAGCAGCTTCTATAGCGGGGGGACATATACGCAGTATTTT. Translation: CASSFYSGGTYTQYF.

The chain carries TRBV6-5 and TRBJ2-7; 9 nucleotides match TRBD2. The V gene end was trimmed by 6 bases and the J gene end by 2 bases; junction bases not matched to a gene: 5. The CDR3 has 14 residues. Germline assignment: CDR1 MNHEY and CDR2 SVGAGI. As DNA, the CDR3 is TGTGCCAGCAGACAAGCGGGAGGCCCCTACGAGCAGTACTTC. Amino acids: CASRQAGGPYEQYF.